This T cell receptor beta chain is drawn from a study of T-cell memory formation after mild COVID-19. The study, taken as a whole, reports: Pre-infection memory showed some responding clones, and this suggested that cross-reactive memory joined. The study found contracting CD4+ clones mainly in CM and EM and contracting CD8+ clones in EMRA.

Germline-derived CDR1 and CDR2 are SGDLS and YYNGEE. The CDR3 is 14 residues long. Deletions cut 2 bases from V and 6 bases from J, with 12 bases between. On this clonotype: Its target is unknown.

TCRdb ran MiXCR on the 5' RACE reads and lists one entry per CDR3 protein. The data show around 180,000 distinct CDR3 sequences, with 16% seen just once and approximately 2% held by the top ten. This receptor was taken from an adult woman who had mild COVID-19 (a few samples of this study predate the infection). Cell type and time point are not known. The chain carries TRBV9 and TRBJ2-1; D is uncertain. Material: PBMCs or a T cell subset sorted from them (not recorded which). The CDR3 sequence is CASSVPSAPNEQFF. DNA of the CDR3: TGTGCCAGCAGCGTCCCTTCGGCCCCCAATGAGCAGTTCTTC.